The subject of this entry is one TCR beta chain. Its antigen is unidentified. This sample was included in a study of OX40 agonist ivuxolimab in advanced cancers. Overall study context: Partial responses were achieved by three patients, one with hepatocellular carcinoma and two with cutaneous melanoma. Whole-study findings and limits: Clonal expansion was among the lowest in partial responders at 0.1-3.0 mg/kg, especially CD8+. The mean number of expanded clones was higher in CD8+ T cells than in CD4+. Both CD4+ and CD8+ T cell populations in blood had undergone clonal expansion by week 6 at 0.1 to 3.0 mg/kg.

The CDR3 is 14 amino acids. From germline, CDR1 is SGHDT and CDR2 YYEEEE. V lost 2 bases and J lost 1, with 7 bases in between. Produced via immunoSEQ multiplex PCR; TCRdb's table is partial and in-frame only. The sample contains about 46,000 clones, 91% of which appear only once. The chain couples TRBV5-6 to TRBJ1-5, with a weak D call TRBD1 (5 bases). The sequence came from an adult with an advanced solid tumor such as melanoma, head and neck, liver or kidney cancer. This specimen was CD4+ or CD8+ T cells sorted from blood, taken in a trial of the OX40 agonist ivuxolimab. This CDR3 reads CASSFRQSNQPQHF. The DNA for the CDR3 is TGTGCCAGCAGCTTTCGACAGAGCAATCAGCCCCAGCATTTT.